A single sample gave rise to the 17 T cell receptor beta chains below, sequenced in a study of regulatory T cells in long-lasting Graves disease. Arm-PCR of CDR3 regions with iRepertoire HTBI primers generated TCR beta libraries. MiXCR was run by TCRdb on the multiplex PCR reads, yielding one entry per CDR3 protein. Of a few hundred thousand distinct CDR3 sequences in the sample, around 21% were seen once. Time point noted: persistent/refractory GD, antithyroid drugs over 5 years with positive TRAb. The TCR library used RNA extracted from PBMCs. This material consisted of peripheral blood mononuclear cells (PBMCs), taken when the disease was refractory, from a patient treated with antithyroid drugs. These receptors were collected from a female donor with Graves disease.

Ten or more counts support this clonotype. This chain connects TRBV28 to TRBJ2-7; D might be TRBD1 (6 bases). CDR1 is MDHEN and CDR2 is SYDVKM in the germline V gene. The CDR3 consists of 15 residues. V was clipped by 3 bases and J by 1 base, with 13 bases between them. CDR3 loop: CASSFGGGFSYEQYF. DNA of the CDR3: TGTGCCAGCAGTTTTGGTGGGGGCTTTTCCTACGAGCAGTACTTC.

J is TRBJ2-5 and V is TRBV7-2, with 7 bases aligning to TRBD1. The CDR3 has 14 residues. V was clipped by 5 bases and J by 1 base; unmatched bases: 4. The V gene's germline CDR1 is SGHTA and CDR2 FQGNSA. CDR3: CASSMGQFQETQYF. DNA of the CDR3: TGTGCCAGCAGCATGGGACAGTTCCAAGAGACCCAGTACTTC.

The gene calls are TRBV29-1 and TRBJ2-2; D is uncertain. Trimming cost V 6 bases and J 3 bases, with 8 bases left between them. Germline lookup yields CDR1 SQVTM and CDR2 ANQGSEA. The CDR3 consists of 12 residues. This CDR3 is CSVRIDTGELFF. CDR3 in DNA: TGCAGCGTCAGGATTGACACCGGGGAGCTGTTTTTT.

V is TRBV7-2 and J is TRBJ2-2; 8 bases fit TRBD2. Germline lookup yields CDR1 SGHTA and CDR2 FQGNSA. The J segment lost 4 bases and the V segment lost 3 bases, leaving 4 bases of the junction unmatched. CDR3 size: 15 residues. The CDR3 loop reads CASSLTSEVTGELFF. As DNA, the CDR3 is TGTGCCAGCAGCTTGACTAGCGAGGTCACCGGGGAGCTGTTTTTT.

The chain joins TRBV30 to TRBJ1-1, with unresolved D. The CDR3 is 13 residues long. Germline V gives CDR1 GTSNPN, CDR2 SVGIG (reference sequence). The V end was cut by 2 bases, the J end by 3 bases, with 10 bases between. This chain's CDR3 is CAWSQEGDTEAFF. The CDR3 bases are TGTGCCTGGAGTCAAGAGGGAGACACTGAAGCTTTCTTT.

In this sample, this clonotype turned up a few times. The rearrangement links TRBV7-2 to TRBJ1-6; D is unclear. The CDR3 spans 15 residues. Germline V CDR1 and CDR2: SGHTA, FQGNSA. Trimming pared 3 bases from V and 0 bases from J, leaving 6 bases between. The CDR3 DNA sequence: TGTGCCAGCAGCTTGGCACGCTCCTATAATTCACCCCTCCACTTT. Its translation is CASSLARSYNSPLHF.

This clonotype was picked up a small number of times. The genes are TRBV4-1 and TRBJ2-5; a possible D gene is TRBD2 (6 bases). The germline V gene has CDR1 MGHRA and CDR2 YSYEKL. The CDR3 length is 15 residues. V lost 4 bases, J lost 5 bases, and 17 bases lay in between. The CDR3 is CASSLTRRGGETQYF. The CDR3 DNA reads TGCGCCAGCAGCCTAACGCGGAGGGGTGGGGAGACCCAGTACTTC.

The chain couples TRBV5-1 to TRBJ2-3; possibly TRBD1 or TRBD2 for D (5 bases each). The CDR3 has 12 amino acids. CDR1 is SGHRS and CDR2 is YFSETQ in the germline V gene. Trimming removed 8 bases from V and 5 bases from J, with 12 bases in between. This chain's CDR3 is CASREGRDTQYF. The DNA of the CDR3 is TGCGCCAGTAGAGAGGGGAGAGATACGCAGTATTTT.

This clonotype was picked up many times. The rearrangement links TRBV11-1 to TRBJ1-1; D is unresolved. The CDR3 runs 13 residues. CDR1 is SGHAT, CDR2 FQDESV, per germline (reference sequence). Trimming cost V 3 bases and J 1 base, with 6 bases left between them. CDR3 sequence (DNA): TGTGCCAGCAGCTTTAGGCGGAACACTGAAGCTTTCTTT. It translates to CASSFRRNTEAFF.

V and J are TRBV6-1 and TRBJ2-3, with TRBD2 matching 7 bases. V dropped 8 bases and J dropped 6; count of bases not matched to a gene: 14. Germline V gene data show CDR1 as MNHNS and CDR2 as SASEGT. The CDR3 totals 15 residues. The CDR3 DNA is TGTGCCAGCGAGTACAAAGGGAGGGCCGGGGATACGCAGTATTTT. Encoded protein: CASEYKGRAGDTQYF.

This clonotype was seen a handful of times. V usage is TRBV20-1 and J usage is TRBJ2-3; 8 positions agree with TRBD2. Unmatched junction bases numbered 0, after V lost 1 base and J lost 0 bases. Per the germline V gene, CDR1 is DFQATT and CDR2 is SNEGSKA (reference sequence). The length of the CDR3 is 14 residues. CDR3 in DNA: TGCAGTGCTAGAGCTAGCGGGAGCACAGATACGCAGTATTTT. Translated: CSARASGSTDTQYF.

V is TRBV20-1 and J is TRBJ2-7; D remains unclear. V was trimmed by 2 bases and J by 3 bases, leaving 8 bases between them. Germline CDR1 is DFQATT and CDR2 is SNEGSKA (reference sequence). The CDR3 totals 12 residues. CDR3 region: CSARTWLYEQYF. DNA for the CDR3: TGCAGTGCTAGAACCTGGCTCTACGAGCAGTACTTC.

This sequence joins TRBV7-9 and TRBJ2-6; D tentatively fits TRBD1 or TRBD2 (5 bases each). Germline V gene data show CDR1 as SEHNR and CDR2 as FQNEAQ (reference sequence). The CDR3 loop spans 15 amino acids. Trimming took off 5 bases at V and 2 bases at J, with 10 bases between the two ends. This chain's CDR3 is CASSPRGPGANVLTF. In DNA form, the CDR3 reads TGTGCCAGCAGCCCCCGGGGACCTGGGGCCAACGTCCTGACTTTC.

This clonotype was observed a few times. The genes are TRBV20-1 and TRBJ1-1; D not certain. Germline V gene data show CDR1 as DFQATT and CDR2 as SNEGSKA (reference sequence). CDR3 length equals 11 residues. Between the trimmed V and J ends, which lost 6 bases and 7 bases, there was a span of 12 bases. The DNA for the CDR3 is TGCAGTGCCGGGGTGGGATTTGAAGCTTTCTTT. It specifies CSAGVGFEAFF.

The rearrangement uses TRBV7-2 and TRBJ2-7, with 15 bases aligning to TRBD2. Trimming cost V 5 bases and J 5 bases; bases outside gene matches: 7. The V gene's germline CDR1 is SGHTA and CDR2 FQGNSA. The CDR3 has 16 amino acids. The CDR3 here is CASSQGTSGRSDEQYF. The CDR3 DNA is TGTGCCAGCAGCCAAGGGACTAGCGGGAGGTCCGACGAGCAGTACTTC.

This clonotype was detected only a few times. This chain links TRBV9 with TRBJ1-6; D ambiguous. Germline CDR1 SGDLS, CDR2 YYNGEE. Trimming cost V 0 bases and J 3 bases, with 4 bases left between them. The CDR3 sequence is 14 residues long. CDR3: CASSVEVYNSPLHF. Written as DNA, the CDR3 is TGTGCCAGCAGCGTAGAGGTCTATAATTCACCCCTCCACTTT.

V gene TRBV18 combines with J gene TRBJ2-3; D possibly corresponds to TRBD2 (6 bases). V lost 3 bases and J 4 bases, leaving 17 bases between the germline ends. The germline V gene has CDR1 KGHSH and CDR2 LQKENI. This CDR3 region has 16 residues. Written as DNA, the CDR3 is TGTGCCAGCTCACCGTCGGGACTCCCCGGGGCAGATACGCAGTATTTT. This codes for CASSPSGLPGADTQYF. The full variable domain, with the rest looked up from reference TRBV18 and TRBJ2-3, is NAGVMQNPRHLVRRRGQEARLRCSPMKGHSHVYWYRQLPEEGLKFMVYLQKENIIDESGMPKERFSAEFPKEGPSILRIQQVVRGDSAAYFCASSPSGLPGADTQYFGPGTRLTVL.